What follows are 20 T cell receptor beta chains derived from one specimen sequenced in a study of blood T cell repertoires in COVID-19. Only in-frame clones appear in the TCRdb table, and some are missing; sequencing was by immunoSEQ multiplex PCR. Here the sample spans roughly 330,000 clones, roughly 90% being singletons. Specimen: peripheral blood. Receptors originate from a young man who had recovered from COVID-19.

The chain combines TRBV5-1 with TRBJ2-3; D is uncertain. This CDR3 comprises 14 residues. Between the trimmed V and J ends, which lost 0 bases and 2 bases, there was a span of 7 bases. Germline V gene lookup returns CDR1 SGHRS and CDR2 YFSETQ. CDR3 in amino acids: CASSLGQVTDTQYF. The CDR3 bases are TGCGCCAGCAGCTTGGGGCAGGTCACAGATACGCAGTATTTT. Together with reference TRBV5-1 and TRBJ2-3, the CDR3 gives the full variable domain: KAGVTQTPRYLIKTRGQQVTLSCSPISGHRSVSWYQQTPGQGLQFLFEYFSETQRNKGNFPGRFSGRQFSNSRSEMNVSTLELGDSALYLCASSLGQVTDTQYFGPGTRLTVL.

The chain combines TRBV9 with TRBJ2-7; D perhaps matches TRBD2 (5 bases). Deletions cut 4 bases from V and 0 bases from J, with 11 bases between. The CDR3 spans 14 residues. The germline CDR1 and CDR2 sequences are SGDLS and YYNGEE. CDR3 nucleotides: TGTGCCAGCAGCATAGACGGGAACTCCTACGAGCAGTACTTC. This gives the protein CASSIDGNSYEQYF.

The chain is built from TRBV20-1 and TRBJ1-1; possible D gene TRBD1, 6 bases. The CDR3 runs to 13 residues. From germline, CDR1 is DFQATT and CDR2 SNEGSKA (reference sequence). V shed 3 bases and J shed 7 bases, with 15 bases lying between them. As DNA, the CDR3 is TGCAGTGCTAGTCGACAGGCTGACCGTGAAGCTTTCTTT. Translation: CSASRQADREAFF.

This sequence joins TRBV6-4 and TRBJ2-1, with D tentatively TRBD1 (6 bases). The CDR3 contains 12 residues. Deletions cut 8 bases from V and 5 bases from J, with 10 bases between. From germline, CDR1 is MRHNA and CDR2 SNTAGT. The CDR3 loop is CASRDNHNEQFF. CDR3 in DNA: TGTGCCAGCCGGGACAACCACAATGAGCAGTTCTTC.

The chain couples TRBV4-2 to TRBJ2-5, with 8 bases lining up with TRBD2. V lost 6 bases to trimming and J lost 5 bases; unmatched junction nucleotides: 14. This CDR3 region has 16 residues. Per the germline V gene, CDR1 is LGHNA and CDR2 is YNFKEQ. Here the CDR3 reads CASSLSGLESQETQYF. In DNA, the CDR3 is TGTGCCAGCAGTTTATCGGGACTAGAAAGTCAGGAGACCCAGTACTTC.

The CDR3 is CSASRDRGSPRGEQYF. The DNA for the CDR3 is TGCAGTGCTAGTAGGGACAGGGGAAGCCCTCGGGGCGAGCAGTACTTC. This chain links TRBV20-1 with TRBJ2-7; the match to TRBD1 covers 10 bases. Germline V lookup: CDR1 DFQATT, CDR2 SNEGSKA (reference sequence). The CDR3 spans 16 residues. The J segment lost 6 bases and the V segment lost 3 bases, leaving 14 bases of the junction unmatched.

The chain recombines TRBV27 with TRBJ2-1, with D possibly matching TRBD1 (5 bases). The CDR3 consists of 13 residues. V lost 4 bases to trimming and J lost 10 bases, with 14 bases between them. CDR1 is MNHEY and CDR2 is SMNVEV in the germline V gene (reference sequence). The CDR3 DNA is TGTGCCAGCAGTTACGGCAGGACATCGGAGCAGTTCTTC. Translating it yields CASSYGRTSEQFF.

The chain recombines TRBV18 with TRBJ1-5; no firm D call. Trimming shortened V by 3 bases and J by 3 bases, and 12 bases separated the two germline ends. The CDR3 length is 15 residues. Germline loops: CDR1 KGHSH, CDR2 LQKENI. Here the CDR3 reads CASSPPGGNNQPQHF. The CDR3 DNA is TGTGCCAGCTCACCGCCGGGTGGTAACAATCAGCCCCAGCATTTT.

Concerning this clone: Other nucleotide sequences in the sample specify the same CDR3. V usage is TRBV3-1 (or the pseudogene TRBV3-2) and J usage is TRBJ2-3; D is ambiguous. CDR1 is LGHDT, CDR2 YNNKEL, per germline (reference sequence). This CDR3 is 13 amino acids long. V lost 0 bases, J lost 4 bases, and 5 bases lay in between. The CDR3 spells CASSQEGADTQYF. The CDR3 DNA reads TGTGCCAGCAGCCAAGAAGGAGCAGATACGCAGTATTTT.

The V call is TRBV9, the J call TRBJ1-4; 7 bases are a match to TRBD1. Trimming took 5 bases from V and 4 from J; bases not matched to a gene: 5. The CDR3 extends over 14 amino acids. The germline V gene has CDR1 SGDLS and CDR2 YYNGEE. CDR3 amino acids: CASSSGQHNEKLFF. The CDR3 nucleotides are TGTGCCAGCAGTTCGGGACAGCATAATGAAAAACTGTTTTTT.

This clone was seen a handful of times. The rearrangement joins TRBV7-9 to TRBJ1-6; TRBD1 agrees at 8 bases. This CDR3 contains 16 residues. The V and J ends lost 5 bases and 8 bases, in that order; junction bases with no gene match: 11. CDR1 SEHNR and CDR2 FQNEAQ come from the germline V gene (reference sequence). The CDR3 sequence: CASSRQVGQVHSPLHF. As DNA, the CDR3 is TGTGCCAGCAGCCGGCAGGTGGGACAGGTTCATTCACCCCTCCACTTT.

The V gene is TRBV9, the J gene TRBJ1-2; D remains unclear. This CDR3 spans 14 amino acids. Germline V CDR1 and CDR2: SGDLS, YYNGEE. V lost 4 bases, J lost 0 bases, and 10 bases lay in between. Here the CDR3 DNA reads TGTGCCAGCAGCCCCCTCTCGGCTAACTATGGCTACACCTTC. This sequence encodes CASSPLSANYGYTF. Full variable domain (missing parts from reference TRBV9 and TRBJ1-2): DSGVTQTPKHLITATGQRVTLRCSPRSGDLSVYWYQQSLDQGLQFLIQYYNGEERAKGNILERFSAQQFPDLHSELNLSSLELGDSALYFCASSPLSANYGYTFGSGTRLTVV.

The chain employs TRBV29-1 and TRBJ1-2; D is perhaps TRBD1 (6 bases). The V end was cut by 1 base, the J end by 0 bases, with 18 bases between. The CDR3 has 17 residues. Germline assignment: CDR1 SQVTM and CDR2 ANQGSEA. The CDR3 spells CSVEVLDRRYPNYGYTF. The CDR3 region has the DNA TGCAGCGTTGAAGTCCTGGACAGAAGATACCCTAACTATGGCTACACCTTC.

This chain joins TRBV6-5 and TRBJ1-2, with D unresolved. V shed 2 bases and J shed 3 bases, with 10 bases lying between them. The CDR3 totals 14 residues. Germline V gene data show CDR1 as MNHEY and CDR2 as SVGAGI. The CDR3 reads CASSYHGEDYGYTF. The CDR3 nucleotides read TGTGCCAGCAGTTACCACGGGGAGGACTATGGCTACACCTTC.

The V gene is TRBV11-2, the J gene TRBJ2-1; 10 nucleotides agree with TRBD2. The junction had 5 bases not matched to a gene; V was cut back by 3 bases and J by 9 bases. The CDR3 runs to 14 residues. Germline CDR1 reads SGHAT; CDR2 reads FQNNGV. CDR3 nucleotide sequence: TGTGCCAGCAGCTTCCTAGCGGGGGCAGGTGAGCAGTTCTTC. Translating it yields CASSFLAGAGEQFF.

This chain connects TRBV5-1 to TRBJ2-1; D gene uncertain. Looked up from germline, CDR1 is SGHRS and CDR2 is YFSETQ. The CDR3 runs to 15 residues. Trimming pared 4 bases from V and 2 bases from J, leaving 13 bases between. CDR3 amino acids: CASSPALGPYNEQFF. CDR3 nucleotides: TGCGCCAGCAGCCCCGCCCTAGGCCCCTACAATGAGCAGTTCTTC.

CDR3 residues: CASSREGAGANVLTF. DNA for the CDR3: TGCGCCAGCAGCCGGGAGGGGGCTGGGGCCAACGTCCTGACTTTC. J is TRBJ2-6 and V is TRBV4-3; D might be TRBD2 (7 bases). The CDR3 consists of 15 residues. CDR1 and CDR2 (germline): LGHNA, YSLEER. The V gene lost 4 bases and the J gene lost 2 bases, with 9 bases spanning the gap.

V is TRBV6-5 and J is TRBJ2-7, with TRBD1 matching 8 bases. V dropped 2 bases and J dropped 7; count of bases not matched to a gene: 10. The CDR3 is 15 residues long. The germline CDR1 and CDR2 sequences are MNHEY and SVGAGI. The CDR3: CASSYHPGQGWEQYF. The CDR3, as DNA: TGTGCCAGCAGTTACCATCCCGGACAGGGTTGGGAGCAGTACTTC.

The gene calls are TRBV28 and TRBJ2-2; 10 positions match TRBD2. This CDR3 contains 15 residues. Germline values: CDR1 MDHEN, CDR2 SYDVKM. V gave up 7 bases and J gave up 0 bases; unmatched junction bases: 2. CDR3 sequence: CASMLAGANTGELFF. DNA of the CDR3: TGTGCCAGCATGCTAGCGGGGGCGAACACCGGGGAGCTGTTTTTT.

This rearrangement joins TRBV2 to TRBJ1-1; a possible D gene is TRBD1 (5 bases). There are 14 residues in the CDR3. The V gene's germline CDR1 is SNHLY and CDR2 FYNNEI. Between the trimmed V and J ends, which lost 2 bases and 1 base, there was a span of 8 bases. CDR3: CASSEITGNTEAFF. The CDR3 DNA follows: TGTGCCAGCAGTGAAATAACAGGGAACACTGAAGCTTTCTTT.